These 2 T cell receptor beta chains share one sample of origin, sequenced in a study of blood T cell repertoires in COVID-19. Sequenced by immunoSEQ multiplex PCR; TCRdb stores in-frame clones only, minus some. Of some 240,000 clones in the sample, more than 75% were seen once. Sequencing was performed on peripheral blood. The receptors derive from an older woman with COVID-19, enrolled during active disease.

V is TRBV7-2 and J is TRBJ2-4; D remains ambiguous. The CDR3 has 16 amino acids. The germline V gene has CDR1 SGHTA and CDR2 FQGNSA. Trimming pared 5 bases from V and 0 bases from J, leaving 14 bases between. CDR3 coding DNA: TGTGCCAGCAGCCCCTCCCTAGTCGTAGCCAAAAACATTCAGTACTTC. Amino acid sequence: CASSPSLVVAKNIQYF.

J is TRBJ2-1 and V is TRBV5-1, with 10 bases that match TRBD1. Germline V gene data show CDR1 as SGHRS and CDR2 as YFSETQ. V trimming: 4 bases; J trimming: 6 bases; junction bases outside the gene matches: 7. The CDR3 totals 15 residues. The CDR3 protein is CASSTGTGDINEQFF. In DNA form, the CDR3 reads TGCGCCAGCAGCACCGGGACAGGGGATATCAATGAGCAGTTCTTC.